What follows describes a single T cell receptor beta chain. Its specificity is unknown. The sample comes from a study of shared clonotypes between healthy human individuals. On the study more broadly: Aged 18 to 49, the donors were a couple of women and a few men. General study points: Memory subsets generally showed lower estimated richness than naive subsets.

The V segment lost 3 bases and the J segment 2 bases; nucleotides outside the gene matches: 8. Germline lookup yields CDR1 SGHRS and CDR2 YFSETQ. The CDR3 has 15 residues. The study drew its donors from healthy HIV-negative adults without recent acute infections or vaccinations. Researchers ran the assay at a deep level. Sequencing was performed with immunoSEQ multiplex PCR; in TCRdb, only in-frame clones are kept and a portion is missing. Of roughly 650,000 clones in the sample, more than 95% were seen once. The chain couples TRBV5-1 to TRBJ2-7; 7 bases match TRBD1. The origin of this receptor is a woman between 25 and 40 years old in good health. Specimen: naive CD4+ T cells sorted from blood. Subset of the sample: CD45RA+ positively selected. CDR3 DNA: TGCGCCAGCAGCTCCCCAGGGGGTCCGACCTACGAGCAGTACTTC. Translated, it gives CASSSPGGPTYEQYF.